This T cell receptor beta chain was retrieved from a study of cytomegalovirus exposure and HLA in healthy donors. Study-wide results and caveats: Links to common viral pathogens appeared, in a later analysis, for several of the most significant clusters. The authors later linked a missense DCLRE1C variant to TCR beta V- and J-gene trimming.

This clone has just one count. Its specificity is not known. CDR1 is SGDLS, CDR2 YYNGEE, per germline. The CDR3 length is 13 residues. The V and J ends lost 3 bases and 4 bases respectively, with 10 bases between them. In the PCR, 60 Vbeta and 13 Jbeta primers were used. In the study's own analysis: Among the unique TCR beta chains that a later analysis counted, about 86 million in all, roughly 11 million were shared. Repertoires were generated with immunoSEQ multiplex PCR, while TCRdb's copy carries only in-frame clones and drops some. V and J calls and clone size are given by that table; D and trimming were obtained from the DNA. The sample shows over 150,000 clones, 65% to 90% of them seen only once.

The sequencing input was PBMCs. The source is a man aged 45-60 years in good health and CMV-seropositive. The rearrangement joins TRBV9 to TRBJ1-2; D unresolved. The DNA of the CDR3 is TGTGCCAGCAGCGCCCCAAGCGGCTATGGCTACACCTTC. It encodes CASSAPSGYGYTF.